This is a list of T cell receptor beta chains from one sample in a study of blood T cells in healthy people across ages. A single record per CDR3 protein comes from TCRdb applying MiXCR to the 5' RACE reads. The sample shows roughly 800,000 distinct CDR3 sequences, about three fifths of them seen only once. The sequenced sample consisted of blood. These receptors were collected from a man in his thirties or forties in good health. Each CDR3 is given with its conserved first and last residue. The D gene is left open where the match is weak. A clone size is listed for some rows: how often the clone was seen (once, few, many), or a class if it is expanded.

j_call d_call clone_size v_call cdr3_nt cdr3_aa
TRBJ1-2 NA few TRBV6-1 TGTGCCAGCAAACCAGACAGGAGGGCCTATGGCTACACCTTC CASKPDRRAYGYTF
TRBJ2-5 NA NA TRBV2 TGTGCCTGCCAGGGGGGAACGTACCAAGAGACCCAGTACTTC CACQGGTYQETQYF
TRBJ2-7 NA NA TRBV25-1 TGTGCCAGCAGTAGACAGGACAATGAGCAGTACTTC CASSRQDNEQYF
TRBJ2-1 NA NA TRBV29-1 TGCAGCGTCGGCAGGGGAATGAATGAGCAGTTCTTC CSVGRGMNEQFF
TRBJ2-5 TRBD1 NA TRBV7-2 TGTGCCAGCAGCTTAGGGGGACAGAGTAACAATGAGCAGTACTTC CASSLGGQSNNEQYF
TRBJ1-2 NA NA TRBV5-1 TGCGCCAGCAGCCCCCTGAGTTCGGGTGGCTACACCTTC CASSPLSSGGYTF
TRBJ1-1 NA NA TRBV7-9 TGTGCCAGCAGCTTAGCGGCAGGGAAATACACTGAAGCTTTCTTT CASSLAAGKYTEAFF
TRBJ2-7 TRBD1 NA TRBV12-3/TRBV12-4 TGTGCCAGCAGTTTGGGACAGGGTACTCTCTACGAGCAGTACTTC CASSLGQGTLYEQYF
TRBJ2-5 NA NA TRBV3-1 TGTGCCAGCAGCATCACTGGGGCCGAAGAGACCCAGTACTTC CASSITGAEETQYF
TRBJ2-7 NA NA TRBV28 TGTGCCAGCAGGCCCCACGGGGCCGCCCAGGACTACGAGCAGTACTTC CASRPHGAAQDYEQYF